Below are 12 T cell receptor beta chains sequenced from a single sample in a study of OX40 agonist ivuxolimab in advanced cancers. The assay was immunoSEQ multiplex PCR, and TCRdb's table has in-frame clones only and misses some. The sample lists 35,000 to 45,000 clones, 70% to 90% occurring once. Material: CD4+ or CD8+ T cells sorted from blood, obtained in a trial of the OX40 agonist ivuxolimab. The receptors originated from an adult with an advanced solid tumor such as melanoma, head and neck, liver or kidney cancer.

This clone was counted between two and nine times. The chain has TRBV19 and TRBJ1-1; 7 bases are shared with TRBD1. J lost 1 base, V lost 5 bases, and 7 bases had no gene match. Germline assignment: CDR1 LNHDA and CDR2 SQIVND (reference sequence). This CDR3 comprises 15 residues. The DNA of the CDR3 is TGTGCCAGTAGTTGGTGGACAGGTCGGAACACTGAAGCTTTCTTT. Translating gives CASSWWTGRNTEAFF.

In nucleotides, the CDR3 is TGTGCCAGCAGCTATACCACAGGGGGTTTTGGCTACACCTTC. It is translated as CASSYTTGGFGYTF. V gene TRBV27 combines with J gene TRBJ1-2, with 8 bases fitting TRBD1. Germline CDR1 and CDR2: MNHEY and SMNVEV (reference sequence). Trimming took 6 bases from V and 7 from J; bases not matched to a gene: 10. This CDR3 contains 14 residues.

The chain uses TRBV5-1 and TRBJ1-3, with D tentatively TRBD1 (6 bases). Germline-derived CDR1 and CDR2 are SGHRS and YFSETQ. V lost 0 bases and J lost 2, with 9 bases in between. This CDR3 spans 15 amino acids. The chain's CDR3 is CASSLGGGAGNTIYF. CDR3 DNA sequence: TGCGCCAGCAGCTTGGGAGGGGGAGCTGGAAACACCATATATTTT.

The rearrangement uses TRBV19 and TRBJ1-5; 7 nucleotides align to TRBD1. The germline V gene encodes CDR1 LNHDA and CDR2 SQIVND (reference sequence). The CDR3 is made up of 16 amino acids. Unmatched junction bases numbered 5, after V lost 3 bases and J lost 0 bases. The CDR3 bases are TGTGCCAGTAGTATCGGAGGGGGCTATAGCAATCAGCCCCAGCATTTT. Protein product: CASSIGGGYSNQPQHF.

V usage is TRBV5-1 and J usage is TRBJ2-1; 8 positions match TRBD2. Germline loops: CDR1 SGHRS, CDR2 YFSETQ. This CDR3 has 15 amino acids. Losses at the gene ends were 1 base for V and 5 bases for J; bases not matched to a gene: 5. CDR3: CASSLQAGVNNEQFF. The CDR3 DNA reads TGCGCCAGCAGCTTGCAAGCGGGAGTAAACAATGAGCAGTTCTTC. Combining the CDR3 with reference TRBV5-1 and TRBJ2-1 gives the whole variable domain KAGVTQTPRYLIKTRGQQVTLSCSPISGHRSVSWYQQTPGQGLQFLFEYFSETQRNKGNFPGRFSGRQFSNSRSEMNVSTLELGDSALYLCASSLQAGVNNEQFFGPGTRLTVL.

In the case of this clone: A far larger clone differs by one base, so this is likely a read error. Other DNA sequences from this sample encode an identical CDR3 as well. CDR3 sequence reads: CASSWDKPYEQYF. CDR3 bases: TGTGCCAGCAGCTGGGACAAACCCTACGAGCAGTACTTC. This chain links TRBV7-9 with TRBJ2-7; D is perhaps TRBD1 (6 bases). The V end lost 4 bases, the J end lost 2 bases, and 9 bases lay between the germline ends. The length of the CDR3 is 13 residues. In germline, CDR1 is SEHNR, CDR2 FQNEAQ (reference sequence).

This sequence joins TRBV6-5 and TRBJ2-3; TRBD2 agrees at 7 bases. This CDR3 is 14 amino acids long. V dropped 7 bases and J dropped 4; count of bases not matched to a gene: 8. Germline V CDR1 and CDR2: MNHEY, SVGAGI. CDR3 in amino acids: CASNSGWAADTQYF. The DNA for the CDR3 is TGTGCCAGCAATAGCGGGTGGGCCGCAGATACGCAGTATTTT.

The chain uses TRBV5-1 and TRBJ2-1; D tentatively reads TRBD1 or TRBD2 (6 bases each). Germline loops: CDR1 SGHRS, CDR2 YFSETQ. Trimming removed 4 bases at V and 4 bases at J, with 15 bases between. CDR3 length equals 15 residues. The CDR3 is CASSPGSGAYNEQFF. The CDR3 coding sequence is TGCGCCAGCAGCCCCGGGTCGGGGGCATACAATGAGCAGTTCTTC.

CDR3 nucleotide sequence: TGTGCCAGCAGCTTTTCAGGCGAGCAGTACTTC. This encodes CASSFSGEQYF. The chain carries TRBV7-9 and TRBJ2-7, with no clear D. Germline assignment: CDR1 SEHNR and CDR2 FQNEAQ (reference sequence). The length of the CDR3 is 11 residues. Trimming shortened V by 3 bases and J by 6 bases, and 6 bases separated the two germline ends.

The chain has TRBV19 and TRBJ1-2; 9 bases map to TRBD1. J was trimmed by 7 bases and V by 5 bases; bases with no gene match: 2. This CDR3 is built from 12 residues. Germline lookup yields CDR1 LNHDA and CDR2 SQIVND (reference sequence). CDR3 in DNA: TGTGCCAGTAGTCGACAGGGGGTTGGCTACACCTTC. This gives the protein CASSRQGVGYTF.

The chain recombines TRBV7-6 with TRBJ1-1; 7 nucleotides agree with TRBD1. The CDR3 is made up of 17 amino acids. With 2 bases clipped from V and 0 bases from J, the junction kept 9 bases outside the gene matches. Germline V gene lookup returns CDR1 SGHVS and CDR2 FNYEAQ. For the CDR3, the DNA is TGTGCCAGCAGCTTAAGGTCAGGGGGTAACATGAACACTGAAGCTTTCTTT. As protein: CASSLRSGGNMNTEAFF.

The chain combines TRBV4-2 with TRBJ2-7; 7 nucleotides match TRBD1. This CDR3 is 16 amino acids long. Looked up from germline, CDR1 is LGHNA and CDR2 is YNFKEQ. J lost 2 bases, V lost 0 bases, and 7 bases had no gene match. The CDR3 bases are TGTGCCAGCAGCCAAGAGAAAGGACAGGACGCCTACGAGCAGTACTTC. Its protein product is CASSQEKGQDAYEQYF.